The 20 T cell receptor beta chains reported below all come from one sample, sequenced in a study of blood T cell repertoires in COVID-19. TCRdb keeps only in-frame clones here, not all; method: immunoSEQ multiplex PCR. The sample gives roughly 150,000 clones, around four fifths of which show up once; under 2.5% is in the top ten. Sequenced material: peripheral blood. These receptors were taken from a woman at least 80 years old with acute or convalescent COVID-19.

The rearrangement joins TRBV3-1 (or the pseudogene TRBV3-2) to TRBJ1-3; TRBD1 aligns across 7 bases. The length of the CDR3 is 17 residues. The V gene end was trimmed by 5 bases and the J gene end by 9 bases; junction bases not matched to a gene: 19. The germline CDR1 and CDR2 sequences are LGHDT and YNNKEL (reference sequence). DNA for the CDR3: TGTGCCAGCAGCACTCGAGGGGGCGCTGGGGCTTCCAGCACCATATATTTT. Its protein is CASSTRGGAGASSTIYF.

The gene calls are TRBV9 and TRBJ1-2; 10 bases fit TRBD1. The length of the CDR3 is 16 residues. Germline V gene lookup returns CDR1 SGDLS and CDR2 YYNGEE. V dropped 0 bases and J dropped 1; count of bases not matched to a gene: 3. The CDR3 region has the DNA TGTGCCAGCAGCGTAGGCCGGGACAGGGGTAACTATGGCTACACCTTC. Encoded protein: CASSVGRDRGNYGYTF.

The gene calls are TRBV7-9 and TRBJ1-1, with D possibly TRBD1 on 6 matching bases. Trimming took off 4 bases at V and 3 bases at J, with 24 bases between the two ends. CDR3 length: 18 residues. Germline V gene lookup returns CDR1 SEHNR and CDR2 FQNEAQ (reference sequence). The CDR3 loop is CASSSWTAGVIGDTEAFF. CDR3 nucleotides: TGTGCCAGCAGCTCCTGGACAGCAGGGGTAATCGGGGACACTGAAGCTTTCTTT.

This sequence joins TRBV5-5 and TRBJ2-3, with a weak D call TRBD1 (5 bases). The germline V gene has CDR1 SGHKS and CDR2 YYEKEE (reference sequence). V was pared by 7 bases and J by 6 bases, with 18 bases between. This CDR3 is built from 14 residues. The CDR3 loop reads CASGKQVLEDTQYF. CDR3 nucleotide sequence: TGTGCCAGCGGAAAACAGGTACTGGAGGATACGCAGTATTTT.

The gene calls are TRBV10-3 and TRBJ1-1; TRBD1 aligns across 8 bases. The V segment lost 5 bases and the J segment 1 base; nucleotides outside the gene matches: 3. The germline CDR1 and CDR2 sequences are ENHRY and SYGVKD. This CDR3 spans 14 amino acids. CDR3 region: CAISYGQGNTEAFF. The CDR3 DNA sequence: TGTGCCATCAGTTACGGACAGGGGAACACTGAAGCTTTCTTT.

The chain has TRBV9 and TRBJ2-3; TRBD2 aligns across 8 bases. The V and J ends lost 0 bases and 3 bases, in that order; junction bases with no gene match: 12. Per germline, CDR1 SGDLS and CDR2 YYNGEE. The CDR3 sequence is 18 residues long. CDR3 in amino acids: CASSVVPSGAGATDTQYF. CDR3 DNA: TGTGCCAGCAGCGTAGTCCCCTCGGGAGCGGGGGCAACAGATACGCAGTATTTT.

The chain combines TRBV7-9 with TRBJ1-1; tentatively, D is TRBD1 (5 bases). Trimming removed 4 bases from V and 7 bases from J, with 10 bases in between. CDR1 and CDR2 (germline): SEHNR, FQNEAQ (reference sequence). The CDR3 runs 12 residues. The CDR3: CASSSQGFEAFF. The CDR3 DNA is TGTGCCAGCAGCTCTCAGGGATTTGAAGCTTTCTTT.

The chain joins TRBV12-3 or TRBV12-4 to TRBJ2-3, with unresolved D. Trimming pared 3 bases from V and 4 bases from J, leaving 5 bases between. This CDR3 comprises 12 residues. The CDR3 region is CASSFIADTQYF. The CDR3 DNA follows: TGTGCCAGCAGTTTTATCGCAGATACGCAGTATTTT.

This chain links TRBV19 with TRBJ1-2; unclear D gene. The CDR3 extends over 13 amino acids. The V and J ends lost 3 bases and 4 bases respectively, with 9 bases between them. Germline V CDR1 and CDR2: LNHDA, SQIVND (reference sequence). The CDR3, as DNA: TGTGCCAGTAGTATGAGCGTAATCTATGGCTACACCTTC. Translated: CASSMSVIYGYTF.

V usage is TRBV30 and J usage is TRBJ1-2, with TRBD1 identical over 8 bases. Trimming at V came to 4 bases and at J to 4 bases, leaving 5 bases not matched to a gene. Germline lookup yields CDR1 GTSNPN and CDR2 SVGIG (reference sequence). The CDR3 runs to 13 residues. The chain's CDR3 is CAWNFGQGYGYTF. The CDR3 DNA is TGTGCCTGGAACTTTGGACAGGGCTATGGCTACACCTTC.

Here the CDR3 DNA reads TGTGCCAGCAGTACCCCGACAGGGGGCGATGAAAAACTGTTTTTT. Translation: CASSTPTGGDEKLFF. The chain links TRBV28 to TRBJ1-4; TRBD1 aligns across 10 bases. The CDR3 runs 15 residues. The V gene's germline CDR1 is MDHEN and CDR2 SYDVKM. The trim removed 5 bases at V and 6 bases at J, leaving 6 bases unmatched.

In this sample, this clone turned up a few times. The genes are TRBV21-1 and TRBJ1-5; TRBD1 reflects the table's D call only, with no check against the DNA. TRBV21-1 represents a pseudogene. This CDR3 has 19 residues. CDR3 amino acids: CASSSGSGSVLFGNQPQHF. The CDR3 bases are TGTGCCAGCAGCAGTGGCTCAGGGTCGGTGTTGTTCGGCAATCAGCCCCAGCATTTT.

This chain connects TRBV11-2 to TRBJ2-3; tentatively, D is TRBD2 (6 bases). CDR3 length: 17 amino acids. Germline CDR1 and CDR2: SGHAT and FQNNGV. Trimming cost V 1 base and J 4 bases, with 18 bases left between them. The CDR3 bases are TGTGCCAGCAGCTTAGCCGGGACGACCCCGGGGGCAGATACGCAGTATTTT. This encodes CASSLAGTTPGADTQYF. The variable domain in full, with the rest retrieved from reference TRBV11-2 and TRBJ2-3, is EAGVAQSPRYKIIEKRQSVAFWCNPISGHATLYWYQQILGQGPKLLIQFQNNGVVDDSQLPKDRFSAERLKGVDSTLKIQPAKLEDSAVYLCASSLAGTTPGADTQYFGPGTRLTVL.

This chain uses TRBV5-5 with TRBJ2-3, with a possible D match to TRBD1 (6 bases). The CDR3 loop spans 16 amino acids. Trimming removed 4 bases at V and 2 bases at J, with 17 bases between. The germline V gene has CDR1 SGHKS and CDR2 YYEKEE (reference sequence). The CDR3 protein is CASSQAPGVTTDTQYF. Written as DNA, the CDR3 is TGTGCCAGCAGCCAGGCCCCAGGGGTAACCACAGATACGCAGTATTTT.

This sequence joins TRBV19 and TRBJ1-4, with TRBD1 as a possible D gene (5 bases). CDR3 length: 14 residues. The V and J ends lost 8 bases and 8 bases respectively, with 18 bases between them. The germline gives CDR1 LNHDA, CDR2 SQIVND (reference sequence). The CDR3 DNA sequence: TGTGCCAGTGGTAGAAGGGGCGCTGGGGAAAAACTGTTTTTT. Translation: CASGRRGAGEKLFF.

V is TRBV5-1 and J is TRBJ2-7; 8 bases match TRBD1. Germline CDR1 reads SGHRS; CDR2 reads YFSETQ. With V trimmed by 4 bases and J by 7 bases, 10 bases remained unmatched. The CDR3 has 14 residues. The chain's CDR3 is CASSEPGQASEQYF. The DNA for the CDR3 is TGCGCCAGCAGCGAACCGGGACAGGCCTCTGAGCAGTACTTC.

The chain uses TRBV4-2 and TRBJ2-1, with a tentative D call TRBD2 (5 bases). Trimming removed 0 bases from V and 0 bases from J, with 12 bases in between. CDR3 length: 17 amino acids. CDR1 is LGHNA, CDR2 YNFKEQ, per germline. CDR3: CASSQDSAPFSYNEQFF. CDR3 DNA: TGTGCCAGCAGCCAAGATAGCGCACCATTCTCCTACAATGAGCAGTTCTTC.

This chain links TRBV13 with TRBJ2-7; TRBD1 matches at 10 bases. The CDR3 is made up of 14 amino acids. Germline V gene data show CDR1 as PRHDT and CDR2 as FYEKMQ (reference sequence). V was pared by 5 bases and J by 4 bases, with 5 bases of the junction left unmatched. Here the CDR3 reads CASSVRDRGYEQYF. CDR3 bases: TGTGCCAGCAGCGTCCGGGACAGGGGTTACGAGCAGTACTTC.

The chain has TRBV12-5 and TRBJ1-3, with D possibly matching TRBD1 (5 bases). The V end lost 5 bases, the J end lost 0 bases, and 14 bases lay between the germline ends. The CDR3 length is 16 residues. Germline V lookup: CDR1 LGHNT, CDR2 FRNRAP. CDR3 protein: CASGQSTGYSGNTIYF. In nucleotides, the CDR3 is TGTGCTAGTGGTCAATCCACAGGATACTCTGGAAACACCATATATTTT.

The chain uses TRBV24-1 and TRBJ2-2; tentative D call: TRBD2 (9 bases). The CDR3 length is 21 residues. Trimming cost V 7 bases and J 1 base, with 30 bases left between them. Germline lookup yields CDR1 KGHDR and CDR2 SFDVKD. In DNA form, the CDR3 reads TGTGCCACCAGCGCTGACAGGGGCGGACCGTCTAGCGGGAAGAACACCGGGGAGCTGTTTTTT. This encodes CATSADRGGPSSGKNTGELFF.